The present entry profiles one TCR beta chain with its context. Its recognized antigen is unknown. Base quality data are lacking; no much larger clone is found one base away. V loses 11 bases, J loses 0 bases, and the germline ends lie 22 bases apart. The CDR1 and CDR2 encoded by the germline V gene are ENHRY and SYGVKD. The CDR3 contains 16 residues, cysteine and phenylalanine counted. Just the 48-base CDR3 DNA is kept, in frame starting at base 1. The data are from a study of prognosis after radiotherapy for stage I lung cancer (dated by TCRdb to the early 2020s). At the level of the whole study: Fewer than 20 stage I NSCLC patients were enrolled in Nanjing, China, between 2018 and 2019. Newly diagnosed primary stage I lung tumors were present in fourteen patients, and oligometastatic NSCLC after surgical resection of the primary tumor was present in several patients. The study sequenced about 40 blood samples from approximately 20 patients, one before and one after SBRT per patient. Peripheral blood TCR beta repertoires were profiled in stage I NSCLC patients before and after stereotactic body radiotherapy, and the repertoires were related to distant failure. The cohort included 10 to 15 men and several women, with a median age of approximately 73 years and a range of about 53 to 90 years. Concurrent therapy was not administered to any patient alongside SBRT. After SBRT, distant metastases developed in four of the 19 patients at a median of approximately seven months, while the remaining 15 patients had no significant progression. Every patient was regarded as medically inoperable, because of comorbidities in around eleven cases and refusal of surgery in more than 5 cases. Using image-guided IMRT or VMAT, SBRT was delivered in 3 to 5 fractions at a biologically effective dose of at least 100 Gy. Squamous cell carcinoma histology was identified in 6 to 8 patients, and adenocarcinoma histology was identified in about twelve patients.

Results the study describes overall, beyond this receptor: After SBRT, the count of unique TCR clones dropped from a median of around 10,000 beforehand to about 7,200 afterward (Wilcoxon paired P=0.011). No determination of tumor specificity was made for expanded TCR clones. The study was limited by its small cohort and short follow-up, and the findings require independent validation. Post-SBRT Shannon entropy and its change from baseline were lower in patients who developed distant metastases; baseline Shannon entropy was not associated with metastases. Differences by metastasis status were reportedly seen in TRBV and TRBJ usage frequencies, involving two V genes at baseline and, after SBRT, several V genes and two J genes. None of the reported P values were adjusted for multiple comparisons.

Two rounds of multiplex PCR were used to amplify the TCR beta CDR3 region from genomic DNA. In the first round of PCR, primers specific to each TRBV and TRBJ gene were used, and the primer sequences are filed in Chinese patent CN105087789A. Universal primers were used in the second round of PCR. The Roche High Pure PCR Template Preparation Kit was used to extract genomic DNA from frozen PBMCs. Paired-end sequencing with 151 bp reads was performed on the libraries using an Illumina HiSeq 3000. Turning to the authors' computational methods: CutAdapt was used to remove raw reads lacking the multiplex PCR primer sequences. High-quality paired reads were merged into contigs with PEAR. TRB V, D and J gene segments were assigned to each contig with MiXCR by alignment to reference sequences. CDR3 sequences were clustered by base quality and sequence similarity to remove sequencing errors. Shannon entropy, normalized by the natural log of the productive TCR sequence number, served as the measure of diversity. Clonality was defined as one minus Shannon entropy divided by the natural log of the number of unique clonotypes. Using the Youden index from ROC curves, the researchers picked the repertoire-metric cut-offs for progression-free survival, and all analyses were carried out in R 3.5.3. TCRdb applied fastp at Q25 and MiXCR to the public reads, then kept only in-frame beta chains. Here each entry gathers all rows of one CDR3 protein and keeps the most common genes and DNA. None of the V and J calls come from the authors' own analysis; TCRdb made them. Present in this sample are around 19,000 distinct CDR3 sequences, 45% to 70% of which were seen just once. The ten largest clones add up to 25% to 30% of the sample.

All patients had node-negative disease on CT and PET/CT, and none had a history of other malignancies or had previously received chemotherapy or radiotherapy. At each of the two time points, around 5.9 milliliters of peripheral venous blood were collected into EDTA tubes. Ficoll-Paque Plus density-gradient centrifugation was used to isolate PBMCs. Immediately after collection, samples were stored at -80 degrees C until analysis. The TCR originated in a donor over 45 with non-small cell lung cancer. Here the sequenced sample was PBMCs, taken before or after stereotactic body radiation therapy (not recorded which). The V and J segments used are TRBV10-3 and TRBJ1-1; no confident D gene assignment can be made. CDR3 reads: CALENLSRTMNTEAFF. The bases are TGTGCCCTCGAAAACCTCTCAAGGACGATGAACACTGAAGCTTTCTTT.